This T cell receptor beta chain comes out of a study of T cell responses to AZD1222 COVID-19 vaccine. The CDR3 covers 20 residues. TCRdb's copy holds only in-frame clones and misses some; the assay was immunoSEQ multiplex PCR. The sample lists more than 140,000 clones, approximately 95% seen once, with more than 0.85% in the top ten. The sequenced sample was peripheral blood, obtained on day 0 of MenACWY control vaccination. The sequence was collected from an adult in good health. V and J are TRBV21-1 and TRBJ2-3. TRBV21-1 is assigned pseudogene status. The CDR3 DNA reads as TGTGCCAGCAGTTTACCCCTGGGAATTCAGATACCGATAAGCACAGATACGCAGTATTTT. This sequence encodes CASSLPLGIQIPISTDTQYF.